This T cell receptor (beta chain) emerged from a study of blood T cell repertoires in COVID-19. Looking at the study overall: COVID-19 samples collected from the United States, Italy and Spain covered acute and convalescent phases.

Authors' analysis steps: Reference gene primer amplification gave estimated nucleated cell counts. The protocol was immunoSEQ multiplex PCR, while the TCRdb copy is restricted to in-frame clones and leaves out a portion. The DNA was the basis for D and trimming; V, J and clone size are from that table. Of roughly 200,000 clones listed, 75% to 85% were seen once; the top ten hold roughly 1.2%. Patients of the Seattle cohort, enrolled during active infection, were followed longitudinally. Source material: peripheral blood. The TCR originated in a woman under 40 with COVID-19, enrolled during active disease.

CDR3 coding DNA: TGCGCCAGCAGCTTGGCCGGACTAGCGGGGGTCTACAATGAGCAGTTCTTC. Translating gives CASSLAGLAGVYNEQFF. The rearrangement uses TRBV5-1 and TRBJ2-1, with 13 bases aligning to TRBD2. This CDR3 region has 17 residues. V shed 0 bases and J 3 bases; nucleotides not matched to a gene: 3. Germline V gene sequence: CDR1 SGHRS, CDR2 YFSETQ.